This T cell receptor (beta chain) emerged from a study of T-cell reconstitution after alpha-beta-depleted transplantation in children. The J segment lost 2 bases and the V segment lost 1 base, leaving 4 bases of the junction unmatched. CDR3 length equals 16 residues. The germline V gene encodes CDR1 KGHSH and CDR2 LQKENI. The study, taken as a whole, reports: One year post-transplant, T-cell counts and diversity were largely derived from T cells produced anew.

As it was prepared, the TCRbeta library received unique molecular identifiers. TCRdb re-called the PCR reads through MiXCR, storing one row per CDR3 protein. This sample yields 610,000 or so distinct CDR3 sequences, of which roughly 30% are seen a single time; about 35% belongs to the top ten. This clonotype was counted only a few times. Its antigen is still unknown. This clonotype was obtained from a boy under two years old with Wiskott-Aldrich syndrome, due to receive a stem cell transplant. The V gene is TRBV18, the J gene TRBJ2-2; 7 positions match TRBD2. Sequencing used PBMCs, obtained before TCRalphabeta/CD19-depleted stem cell transplant. The CDR3 reads CASSPQGAGNTGELFF. The CDR3 nucleotides are TGTGCCAGCTCACCACAGGGAGCGGGAAACACCGGGGAGCTGTTTTTT. The complete variable domain, with remaining parts taken from reference TRBV18 and TRBJ2-2, reads NAGVMQNPRHLVRRRGQEARLRCSPMKGHSHVYWYRQLPEEGLKFMVYLQKENIIDESGMPKERFSAEFPKEGPSILRIQQVVRGDSAAYFCASSPQGAGNTGELFFGEGSRLTVL.